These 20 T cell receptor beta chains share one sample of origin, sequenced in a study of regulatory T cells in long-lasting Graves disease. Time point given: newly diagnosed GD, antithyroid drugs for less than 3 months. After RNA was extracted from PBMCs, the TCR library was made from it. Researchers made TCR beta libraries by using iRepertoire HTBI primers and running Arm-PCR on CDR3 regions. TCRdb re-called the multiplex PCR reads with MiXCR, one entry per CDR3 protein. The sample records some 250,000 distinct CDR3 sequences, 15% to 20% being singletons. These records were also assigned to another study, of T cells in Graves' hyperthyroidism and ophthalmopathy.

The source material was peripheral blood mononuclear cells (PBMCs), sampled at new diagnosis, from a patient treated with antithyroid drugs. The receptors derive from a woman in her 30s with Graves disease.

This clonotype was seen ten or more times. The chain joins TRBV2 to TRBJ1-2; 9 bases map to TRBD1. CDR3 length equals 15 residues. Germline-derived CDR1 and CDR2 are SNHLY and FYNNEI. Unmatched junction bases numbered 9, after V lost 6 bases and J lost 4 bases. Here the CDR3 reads CASRGGGQGSYGYTF. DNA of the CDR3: TGTGCCAGCAGAGGGGGGGGACAGGGTAGCTATGGCTACACCTTC.

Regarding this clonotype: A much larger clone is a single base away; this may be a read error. The CDR3 sequence: CASSVGGQFQETQYF. For the CDR3, the DNA is TGTGCCAGCAGCGTAGGTGGACAGTTCCAAGAGACCCAGTACTTC. The V call is TRBV5-1, the J call TRBJ2-5, with a weak D call TRBD1 (6 bases). Looked up from germline, CDR1 is SGHRS and CDR2 is YFSETQ. CDR3 size: 15 residues.

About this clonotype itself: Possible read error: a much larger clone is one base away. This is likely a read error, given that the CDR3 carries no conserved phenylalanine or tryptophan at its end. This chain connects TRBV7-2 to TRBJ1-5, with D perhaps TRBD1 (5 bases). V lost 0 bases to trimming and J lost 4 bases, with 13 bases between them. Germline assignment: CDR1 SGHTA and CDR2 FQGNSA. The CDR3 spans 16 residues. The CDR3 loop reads CASSLALLGGNQPQHL. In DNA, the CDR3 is TGTGCCAGCAGCTTAGCCCTACTGGGGGGGAATCAGCCCCAGCATCTT.

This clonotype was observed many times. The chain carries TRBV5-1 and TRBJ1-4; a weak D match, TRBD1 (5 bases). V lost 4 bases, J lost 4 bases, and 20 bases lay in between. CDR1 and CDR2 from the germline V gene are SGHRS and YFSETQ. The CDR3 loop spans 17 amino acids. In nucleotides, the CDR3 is TGCGCCAGCAGCCCCGATCCCCCGGGACGCATTAATGAAAAACTGTTTTTT. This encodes CASSPDPPGRINEKLFF.

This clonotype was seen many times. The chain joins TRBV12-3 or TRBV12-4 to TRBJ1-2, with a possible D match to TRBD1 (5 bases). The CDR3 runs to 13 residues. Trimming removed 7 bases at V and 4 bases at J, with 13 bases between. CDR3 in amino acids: CASIPNGAYGYTF. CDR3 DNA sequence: TGTGCCAGCATCCCTAATGGGGCCTATGGCTACACCTTC.

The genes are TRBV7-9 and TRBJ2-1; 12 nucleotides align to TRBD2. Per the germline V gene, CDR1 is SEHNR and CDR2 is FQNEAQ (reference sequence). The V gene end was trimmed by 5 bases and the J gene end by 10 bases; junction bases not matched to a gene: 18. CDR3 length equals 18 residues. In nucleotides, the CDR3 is TGTGCCAGCAGCAGAGCGGCTAGCGGGGGGGCCGCTATTTACGAGCAGTTCTTC. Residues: CASSRAASGGAAIYEQFF.

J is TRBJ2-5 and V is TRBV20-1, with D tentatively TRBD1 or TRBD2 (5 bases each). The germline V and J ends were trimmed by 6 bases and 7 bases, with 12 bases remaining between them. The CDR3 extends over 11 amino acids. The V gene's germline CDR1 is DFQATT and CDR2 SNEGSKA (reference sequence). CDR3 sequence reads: CSAKGTGTQYF. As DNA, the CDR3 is TGCAGTGCCAAGGGGACGGGGACCCAGTACTTC.

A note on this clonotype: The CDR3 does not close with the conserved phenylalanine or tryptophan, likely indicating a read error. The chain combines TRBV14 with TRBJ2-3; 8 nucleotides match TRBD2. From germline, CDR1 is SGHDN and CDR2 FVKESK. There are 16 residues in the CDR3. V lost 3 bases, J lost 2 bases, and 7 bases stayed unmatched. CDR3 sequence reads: CASSHGLAWNTDTQYS. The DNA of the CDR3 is TGTGCCAGCAGCCATGGACTAGCATGGAACACAGATACGCAGTATTCT.

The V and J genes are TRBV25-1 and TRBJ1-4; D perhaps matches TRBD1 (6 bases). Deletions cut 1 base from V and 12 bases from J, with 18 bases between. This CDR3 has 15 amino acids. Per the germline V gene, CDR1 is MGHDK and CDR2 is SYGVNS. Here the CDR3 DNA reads TGTGCCAGCAGTGAATGCCAGGGGTCCCACTGTGAACTGTTTTTT. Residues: CASSECQGSHCELFF.

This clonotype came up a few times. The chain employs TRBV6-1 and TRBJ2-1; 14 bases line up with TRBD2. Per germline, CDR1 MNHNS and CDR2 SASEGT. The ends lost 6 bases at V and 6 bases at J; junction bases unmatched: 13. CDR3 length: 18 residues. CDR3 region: CASRRLAGGFRGSNEQFF. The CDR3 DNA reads TGTGCCAGCAGGAGACTAGCGGGGGGGTTCCGAGGATCCAATGAGCAGTTCTTC.

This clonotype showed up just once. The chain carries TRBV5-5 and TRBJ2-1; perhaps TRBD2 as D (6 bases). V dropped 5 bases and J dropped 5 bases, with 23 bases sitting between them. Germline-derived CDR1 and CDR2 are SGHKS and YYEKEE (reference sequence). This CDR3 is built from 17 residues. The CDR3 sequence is CASRPRRWGSGHNEQFF. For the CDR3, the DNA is TGTGCCAGCAGACCCCGGCGTTGGGGTAGCGGCCACAATGAGCAGTTCTTC.

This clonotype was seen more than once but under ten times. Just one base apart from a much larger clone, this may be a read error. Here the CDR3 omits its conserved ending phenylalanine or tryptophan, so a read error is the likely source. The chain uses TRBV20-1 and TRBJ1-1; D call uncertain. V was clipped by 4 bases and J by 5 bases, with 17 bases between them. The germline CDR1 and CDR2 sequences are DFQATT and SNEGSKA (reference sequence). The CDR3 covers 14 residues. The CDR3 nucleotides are TGCAGTGCTATCCCCTTGTCTGGTGGGACTGAAGCTTTCTCT. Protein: CSAIPLSGGTEAFS.

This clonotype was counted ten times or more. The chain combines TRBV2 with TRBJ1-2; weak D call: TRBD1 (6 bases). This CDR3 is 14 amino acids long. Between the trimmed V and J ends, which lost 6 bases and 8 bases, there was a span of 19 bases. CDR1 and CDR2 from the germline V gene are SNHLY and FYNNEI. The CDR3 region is CASSDTGFPQGYTF. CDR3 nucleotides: TGTGCCAGCAGCGATACAGGGTTCCCTCAAGGCTACACCTTC.

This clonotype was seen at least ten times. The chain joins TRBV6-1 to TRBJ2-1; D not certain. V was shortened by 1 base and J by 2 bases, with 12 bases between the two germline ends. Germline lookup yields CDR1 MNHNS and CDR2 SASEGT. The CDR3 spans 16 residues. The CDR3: CASSEGPGSAYNEQFF. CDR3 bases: TGTGCCAGCAGTGAAGGCCCCGGGTCTGCCTACAATGAGCAGTTCTTC.

In DNA form, the CDR3 reads TGTGCCATCAGTGCAGGGGGGTTAGGTGAAAAACTGTTTTTT. It encodes CAISAGGLGEKLFF. The chain combines TRBV10-3 with TRBJ1-4; 7 bases agree with TRBD1. CDR3 size: 14 residues. V shed 4 bases and J 7 bases; nucleotides not matched to a gene: 6. In germline, CDR1 is ENHRY, CDR2 SYGVKD.

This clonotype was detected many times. Written as DNA, the CDR3 is TGCAGTGCAAAACGAGCGGAGCCGGAATCGGGGGAGCTGTTTTTT. It codes for CSAKRAEPESGELFF. The chain joins TRBV20-1 to TRBJ2-2; perhaps TRBD2 as D (5 bases). The CDR3 is 15 amino acids. Trimming left V 6 bases short and J 8 bases short, with 22 bases between. Germline CDR1 reads DFQATT; CDR2 reads SNEGSKA (reference sequence).

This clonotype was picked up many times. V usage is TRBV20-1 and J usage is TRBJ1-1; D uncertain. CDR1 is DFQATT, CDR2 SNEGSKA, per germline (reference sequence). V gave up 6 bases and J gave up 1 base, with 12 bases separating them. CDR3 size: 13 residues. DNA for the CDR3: TGCAGTGCCACGTGGTTCCCGAACACTGAAGCTTTCTTT. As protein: CSATWFPNTEAFF.

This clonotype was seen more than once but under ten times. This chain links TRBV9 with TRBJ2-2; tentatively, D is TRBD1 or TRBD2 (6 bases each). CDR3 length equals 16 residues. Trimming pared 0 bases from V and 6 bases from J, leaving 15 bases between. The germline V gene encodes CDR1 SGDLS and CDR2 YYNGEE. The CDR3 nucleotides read TGTGCCAGCAGCGTAGATCTGACAGGAGGGCCCGGGGAGCTGTTTTTT. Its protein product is CASSVDLTGGPGELFF. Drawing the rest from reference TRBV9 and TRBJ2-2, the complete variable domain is DSGVTQTPKHLITATGQRVTLRCSPRSGDLSVYWYQQSLDQGLQFLIQYYNGEERAKGNILERFSAQQFPDLHSELNLSSLELGDSALYFCASSVDLTGGPGELFFGEGSRLTVL.

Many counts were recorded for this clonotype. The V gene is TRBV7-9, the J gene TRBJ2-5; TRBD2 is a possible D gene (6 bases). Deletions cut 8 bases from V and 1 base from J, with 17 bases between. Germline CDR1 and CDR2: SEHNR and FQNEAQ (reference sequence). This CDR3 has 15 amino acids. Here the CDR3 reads CASCPWAEGQETQYF. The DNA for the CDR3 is TGTGCCAGCTGCCCCTGGGCGGAGGGCCAAGAGACCCAGTACTTC.

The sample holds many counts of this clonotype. CDR3 in amino acids: CSVPGTGIYGYTF. The CDR3 nucleotides are TGCAGCGTGCCTGGGACAGGGATTTATGGCTACACCTTC. The chain has TRBV29-1 and TRBJ1-2, with 9 bases identical to TRBD1. The V and J ends lost 6 bases and 5 bases, in that order; junction bases with no gene match: 7. This CDR3 region has 13 residues. Germline V gene lookup returns CDR1 SQVTM and CDR2 ANQGSEA.